Below, 27 T cell receptor beta chains from the same sample are listed, as sequenced in a study of blood T cell repertoires in COVID-19. Sequenced by immunoSEQ multiplex PCR; TCRdb stores in-frame clones only, minus some. The table has 250,000 to 350,000 clones, around 90% seen once. Sequencing used peripheral blood. All receptors come from a man aged 18 to 30 with active or convalescent COVID-19.

The J gene is TRBJ2-6, the V gene TRBV4-1; D not resolved. The germline V gene has CDR1 MGHRA and CDR2 YSYEKL. V lost 4 bases and J lost 0, with 10 bases in between. CDR3 length equals 16 residues. The CDR3 sequence: CASSPRWASGANVLTF. DNA of the CDR3: TGCGCCAGCAGCCCAAGATGGGCCTCTGGGGCCAACGTCCTGACTTTC.

This chain links TRBV5-6 with TRBJ1-6; D ambiguous. This CDR3 comprises 16 residues. Trimming cost V 4 bases and J 0 bases, with 11 bases left between them. Germline V gene lookup returns CDR1 SGHDT and CDR2 YYEEEE. CDR3 residues: CASSAYVSSYNSPLHF. The CDR3 DNA is TGTGCCAGCAGCGCGTACGTTAGCTCCTATAATTCACCCCTCCACTTT.

This chain links TRBV6-2 or TRBV6-3 with TRBJ2-2; 7 nucleotides agree with TRBD1. The length of the CDR3 is 15 residues. The germline V gene has CDR1 MNHEY and CDR2 SVGEGT. V dropped 0 bases and J dropped 4; count of bases not matched to a gene: 2. This CDR3 reads CASSYSGQATGELFF. The CDR3 region has the DNA TGTGCCAGCAGTTACTCTGGACAGGCCACCGGGGAGCTGTTTTTT.

V and J are TRBV28 and TRBJ2-1; maybe TRBD2 (6 bases). The germline CDR1 and CDR2 sequences are MDHEN and SYDVKM. The V end was cut by 4 bases, the J end by 5 bases, with 12 bases between. This CDR3 has 14 amino acids. This chain's CDR3 is CASSSGTFHNEQFF. In DNA form, the CDR3 reads TGTGCCAGCAGTTCCGGGACTTTCCACAATGAGCAGTTCTTC.

A word on this clone: At the DNA level, this CDR3 is encoded by other sequences in the same sample as well. The chain is built from TRBV18 and TRBJ1-1, with 7 bases lining up with TRBD1. The CDR3 length is 13 residues. V gave up 3 bases and J gave up 3 bases; unmatched junction bases: 1. CDR1 is KGHSH, CDR2 LQKENI, per germline. CDR3 region: CASSPRGDTEAFF. The CDR3 nucleotides read TGTGCCAGCTCACCCAGGGGGGACACTGAAGCTTTCTTT.

This chain links TRBV11-2 with TRBJ1-2; D is possibly TRBD1 (6 bases). The germline V and J ends were trimmed by 4 bases and 5 bases, with 17 bases remaining between them. The germline gives CDR1 SGHAT, CDR2 FQNNGV. This CDR3 contains 15 residues. The DNA for the CDR3 is TGTGCCAGCAGCTCGGTTACAGGGCGCGGGTATGGCTACACCTTC. Protein product: CASSSVTGRGYGYTF.

The chain has TRBV4-1 and TRBJ2-7; 8 bases fit TRBD1. The length of the CDR3 is 19 residues. Unmatched junction bases numbered 17, after V lost 1 base and J lost 3 bases. Germline V gene lookup returns CDR1 MGHRA and CDR2 YSYEKL. The CDR3 protein is CASSQVTPAYRGENYEQYF. CDR3 nucleotides: TGCGCCAGCAGCCAAGTTACCCCCGCCTACAGGGGGGAGAACTACGAGCAGTACTTC.

The genes are TRBV7-3 and TRBJ2-2, with D perhaps TRBD1 (5 bases). Trimming cost V 5 bases and J 3 bases, with 7 bases left between them. The V gene's germline CDR1 is SGHTA and CDR2 FQGTGA. The CDR3 runs to 13 residues. The CDR3 is CASSPGYTGELFF. The CDR3 nucleotides are TGTGCCAGCAGCCCAGGGTACACCGGGGAGCTGTTTTTT.

CDR3 loop: CASSRTTGDIGQETQYF. CDR3 DNA: TGTGCCAGCAGCCGGACCACAGGGGATATTGGTCAGGAGACCCAGTACTTC. The chain carries TRBV28 and TRBJ2-5; TRBD1 matches 7 bases. The junction had 18 bases not matched to a gene; V was cut back by 6 bases and J by 5 bases. The V gene's germline CDR1 is MDHEN and CDR2 SYDVKM. The CDR3 is 17 amino acids.

The rearrangement uses TRBV2 and TRBJ1-1; TRBD1 might be the D (6 bases). From germline, CDR1 is SNHLY and CDR2 FYNNEI. The CDR3 contains 14 residues. V lost 4 bases to trimming and J lost 6 bases, with 15 bases between them. The CDR3 reads CASSGVRGRAEAFF. In DNA, the CDR3 is TGTGCCAGCAGTGGAGTCAGGGGCAGGGCTGAAGCTTTCTTT. Full variable domain (missing parts from reference TRBV2 and TRBJ1-1): EPEVTQTPSHQVTQMGQEVILRCVPISNHLYFYWYRQILGQKVEFLVSFYNNEISEKSEIFDDQFSVERPDGSNFTLKIRSTKLEDSAMYFCASSGVRGRAEAFFGQGTRLTVV.

V and J are TRBV6-5 and TRBJ2-5; D remains unclear. The CDR3 is 14 amino acids. Trimming stripped 5 bases from V and 4 bases from J, with 14 bases between. Germline CDR1 is MNHEY and CDR2 is SVGAGI. CDR3 nucleotides: TGTGCCAGCAGTCTTAACTCCGCGGTAGAGACCCAGTACTTC. Residues: CASSLNSAVETQYF.

V gene TRBV27 combines with J gene TRBJ1-6; maybe TRBD1 (6 bases). CDR1 is MNHEY, CDR2 SMNVEV, per germline (reference sequence). V gave up 3 bases and J gave up 7 bases, with 16 bases separating them. The CDR3 has 16 residues. CDR3 residues: CASSFGTGGGNSPLHF. DNA for the CDR3: TGTGCCAGCAGTTTCGGGACGGGGGGCGGGAATTCACCCCTCCACTTT.

CDR3 DNA: TGTGCCAGCAGCTTAAACCCCCCGAATTGGGCGGAGACCCAGTACTTC. It specifies CASSLNPPNWAETQYF. The chain joins TRBV7-3 to TRBJ2-5; D is unresolved. Germline CDR1 SGHTA, CDR2 FQGTGA. The CDR3 loop spans 16 amino acids. The V end lost 1 base, the J end lost 5 bases, and 17 bases lay between the germline ends.

This chain uses TRBV19 with TRBJ1-1; D is uncertain. In germline, CDR1 is LNHDA, CDR2 SQIVND (reference sequence). V was shortened by 3 bases and J by 1 base, with 9 bases between the two germline ends. CDR3 length: 14 amino acids. The CDR3, as DNA: TGTGCCAGTAGTATTCTCGTTAGGAACACTGAAGCTTTCTTT. Translated: CASSILVRNTEAFF.

The rearrangement links TRBV11-3 to TRBJ2-5, with D possibly matching TRBD2 (7 bases). The germline CDR1 and CDR2 sequences are SGHNT and YENEEA. This CDR3 is built from 14 residues. Trimming removed 1 base at V and 5 bases at J, with 11 bases between. CDR3 nucleotide sequence: TGTGCCAGCAGCTTAGGCGGGGGCGATGAGACCCAGTACTTC. Amino acid sequence: CASSLGGGDETQYF.

This clone was seen only a few times. The chain has TRBV11-3 and TRBJ2-2; 7 bases fit TRBD2. V lost 1 base and J lost 4; bases outside the gene matches: 3. Germline loops: CDR1 SGHNT, CDR2 YENEEA. The CDR3 is made up of 15 amino acids. CDR3 amino acids: CASSLVAGGTGELFF. CDR3 bases: TGTGCCAGCAGCTTAGTAGCGGGCGGCACCGGGGAGCTGTTTTTT. The entire variable domain, with the rest obtained from reference TRBV11-3 and TRBJ2-2, is as follows: EAGVVQSPRYKIIEKKQPVAFWCNPISGHNTLYWYLQNLGQGPELLIRYENEEAVDDSQLPKDRFSAERLKGVDSTLKIQPAELGDSAVYLCASSLVAGGTGELFFGEGSRLTVL.

This chain uses TRBV11-2 with TRBJ2-1; TRBD2 matches at 12 bases. Germline-derived CDR1 and CDR2 are SGHAT and FQNNGV. The CDR3 is 15 residues long. J lost 9 bases, V lost 3 bases, and 6 bases had no gene match. The CDR3 nucleotides read TGTGCCAGCAGCTTGACTAGCGGGAGAGTCGGTGAGCAGTTCTTC. Its protein product is CASSLTSGRVGEQFF.

The chain combines TRBV28 with TRBJ2-3; TRBD2 matches 11 bases. V dropped 9 bases and J dropped 4; count of bases not matched to a gene: 6. The CDR3 covers 14 residues. Per germline, CDR1 MDHEN and CDR2 SYDVKM. CDR3 region: CASYLAGGADTQYF. In DNA, the CDR3 is TGTGCCAGTTACCTAGCGGGGGGCGCAGATACGCAGTATTTT.

The chain employs TRBV18 and TRBJ1-1; 7 bases align to TRBD1. The CDR3 contains 13 residues. V lost 9 bases to trimming and J lost 4 bases; unmatched junction nucleotides: 8. The germline CDR1 and CDR2 sequences are KGHSH and LQKENI. Written as DNA, the CDR3 is TGTGCCAGTTTACAGGGGTTTAGCACTGAAGCTTTCTTT. Translation gives CASLQGFSTEAFF.

The table lists this clone with a count of one. This rearrangement joins TRBV25-1 to TRBJ1-3; D might be TRBD1 (6 bases). Germline CDR1 reads MGHDK; CDR2 reads SYGVNS. This CDR3 is 13 amino acids long. Trimming left V 7 bases short and J 0 bases short, with 7 bases between. As DNA, the CDR3 is TGTGCCAGCAAAGGGGGCTCTGGAAACACCATATATTTT. Protein product: CASKGGSGNTIYF.

The V and J genes are TRBV4-3 and TRBJ1-2, with 7 positions matching TRBD1. Trimming removed 1 base from V and 7 bases from J; junction bases left unmatched: 6. The CDR3 has 14 residues. Germline CDR1 reads LGHNA; CDR2 reads YSLEER. The CDR3 protein is CASSQGQGFSGYTF. In DNA form, the CDR3 reads TGCGCCAGCAGCCAAGGACAGGGTTTTAGTGGCTACACCTTC.

The gene calls are TRBV6-6 and TRBJ1-6; D gene ambiguous. The germline V and J ends were trimmed by 4 bases and 9 bases, with 13 bases remaining between them. The CDR3 is 14 amino acids. Germline CDR1 reads MNHNY; CDR2 reads SVGAGI (reference sequence). The chain's CDR3 is CASSSDRSGSPLHF. For the CDR3, the DNA is TGTGCCAGCAGTTCAGATAGGTCGGGTTCACCCCTCCACTTT.

This clone was observed a single time. The chain employs TRBV5-1 and TRBJ1-2; weak D call: TRBD1 (5 bases). The CDR3 consists of 14 residues. V lost 2 bases and J 8 bases, leaving 16 bases between the germline ends. Germline lookup yields CDR1 SGHRS and CDR2 YFSETQ. The CDR3 spells CASSFSTDLWGYTF. CDR3 bases: TGCGCCAGCAGCTTTTCGACAGACTTATGGGGCTACACCTTC. Full variable domain (missing parts from reference TRBV5-1 and TRBJ1-2): KAGVTQTPRYLIKTRGQQVTLSCSPISGHRSVSWYQQTPGQGLQFLFEYFSETQRNKGNFPGRFSGRQFSNSRSEMNVSTLELGDSALYLCASSFSTDLWGYTFGSGTRLTVV.

The rearrangement joins TRBV30 to TRBJ2-1; weak D call: TRBD2 (5 bases). The CDR3 has 19 residues. Germline V gives CDR1 GTSNPN, CDR2 SVGIG (reference sequence). The ends were cut back, 0 bases at V and 0 bases at J, with 21 bases in the middle. CDR3 region: CAWSVRGGLKLSSYNEQFF. As DNA, the CDR3 is TGTGCCTGGAGTGTACGGGGTGGACTGAAACTGAGCTCCTACAATGAGCAGTTCTTC.

V is TRBV4-3 and J is TRBJ2-2, with 9 bases lining up with TRBD1. Germline assignment: CDR1 LGHNA and CDR2 YSLEER. The CDR3 totals 16 residues. With V trimmed by 2 bases and J by 4 bases, 5 bases remained unmatched. The CDR3 loop is CASSQRGQGGTGELFF. The CDR3, as DNA: TGCGCCAGCAGCCAACGGGGACAGGGTGGCACCGGGGAGCTGTTTTTT.

As DNA, the CDR3 is TGTGCCAGCAGCCTTACAGGAACCTACGAGCAGTACTTC. Translated, it gives CASSLTGTYEQYF. The chain joins TRBV27 to TRBJ2-7; maybe TRBD1 (5 bases). The CDR3 is made up of 13 amino acids. CDR1 is MNHEY and CDR2 is SMNVEV in the germline V gene (reference sequence). V lost 6 bases and J lost 2, with 11 bases in between.

This sequence joins TRBV5-1 and TRBJ2-2, with unresolved D. CDR3 length equals 17 residues. Trimming removed 0 bases at V and 0 bases at J, with 12 bases between. CDR1 SGHRS and CDR2 YFSETQ come from the germline V gene. The CDR3 loop is CASSLARRLSNTGELFF. CDR3 DNA sequence: TGCGCCAGCAGCTTGGCTAGGCGGCTATCGAACACCGGGGAGCTGTTTTTT.